These 31 T cell receptor beta chains were sequenced from one sample in a study of blood T cell repertoires in COVID-19. Measured with immunoSEQ multiplex PCR; TCRdb has only the in-frame clones, and not every one. The sample holds 200,000 to 250,000 clones, nearly 90% seen once. The sample taken for sequencing was PBMCs or T cells enriched from blood (not recorded which). These receptors all come from a man under 40 who had been exposed to COVID-19.

CDR3 bases: TGTGCCAGCAGTGGGGGCGACTATGGCTACACCTTC. Its translation is CASSGGDYGYTF. The chain employs TRBV2 and TRBJ1-2; maybe TRBD1 (5 bases). The V end lost 4 bases, the J end lost 3 bases, and 6 bases lay between the germline ends. Germline V gene lookup returns CDR1 SNHLY and CDR2 FYNNEI. This CDR3 region has 12 residues.

This clone occurred a few times. The J gene is TRBJ1-5, the V gene TRBV18; the D gene is possibly TRBD1 (6 bases). This CDR3 comprises 14 residues. V lost 1 base and J lost 3, with 7 bases in between. Looked up from germline, CDR1 is KGHSH and CDR2 is LQKENI. The CDR3 coding sequence is TGTGCCAGCTCACCACGGGACACCAATCAGCCCCAGCATTTT. This encodes CASSPRDTNQPQHF.

This clone is a singleton in its sample. The J gene is TRBJ2-6, the V gene TRBV7-9; D might be TRBD2 (6 bases). V lost 3 bases and J 1 base, leaving 10 bases between the germline ends. Germline V gene lookup returns CDR1 SEHNR and CDR2 FQNEAQ (reference sequence). The CDR3 consists of 16 residues. CDR3: CASSLAGRSGANVLTF. In nucleotides, the CDR3 is TGTGCCAGCAGCTTGGCAGGGAGGTCTGGGGCCAACGTCCTGACTTTC.

Comments on this clone: The sample carries other DNA sequences with the same CDR3. The gene calls are TRBV20-1 and TRBJ2-1; D not resolved. V was pared by 3 bases and J by 4 bases, with 7 bases between. The length of the CDR3 is 12 residues. Germline V lookup: CDR1 DFQATT, CDR2 SNEGSKA (reference sequence). The CDR3 spells CSASGPYNEQFF. The CDR3 bases are TGCAGTGCTAGTGGGCCATACAATGAGCAGTTCTTC.

This chain links TRBV2 with TRBJ1-2; D may be TRBD1 (6 bases). CDR3 length equals 12 residues. Germline CDR1 SNHLY, CDR2 FYNNEI. V was shortened by 2 bases and J by 8 bases, with 9 bases between the two germline ends. This CDR3 reads CASSEQGRGYTF. In nucleotides, the CDR3 is TGTGCCAGCAGTGAACAGGGGCGCGGCTACACCTTC.

The chain is built from TRBV19 and TRBJ2-1; possible D gene TRBD1, 6 bases. Germline lookup yields CDR1 LNHDA and CDR2 SQIVND (reference sequence). Trimming removed 4 bases at V and 4 bases at J, with 14 bases between. The CDR3 contains 15 residues. The CDR3: CASSRGGQLYNEQFF. The CDR3 coding sequence is TGTGCCAGTAGTAGAGGAGGACAGCTATACAATGAGCAGTTCTTC.

This clone showed up just once. The chain is built from TRBV15 and TRBJ1-3; 7 positions agree with TRBD1. Germline V gene data show CDR1 as LNHNV and CDR2 as YYDKDF (reference sequence). The CDR3 totals 17 residues. V trimming: 1 base; J trimming: 2 bases; junction bases outside the gene matches: 8. In DNA, the CDR3 is TGTGCCACCAGCAGAGGACAGGGAGAACTACCTGGAAACACCATATATTTT. This sequence encodes CATSRGQGELPGNTIYF. The complete variable domain, with remaining parts taken from reference TRBV15 and TRBJ1-3, reads DAMVIQNPRYQVTQFGKPVTLSCSQTLNHNVMYWYQQKSSQAPKLLFHYYDKDFNNEADTPDNFQSRRPNTSFCFLDIRSPGLGDTAMYLCATSRGQGELPGNTIYFGEGSWLTVV.

In this sample, this clone turned up a few times. This sequence joins TRBV7-2 and TRBJ2-5; no clear D. This CDR3 contains 13 residues. Germline V gene lookup returns CDR1 SGHTA and CDR2 FQGNSA. Trimming took 4 bases from V and 3 from J, leaving 9 bases between them. CDR3 region: CASSSQIKETQYF. The CDR3 region has the DNA TGTGCCAGCAGCTCGCAGATAAAAGAGACCCAGTACTTC.

CDR3 amino acids: CASRTQGDNQPQHF. CDR3 DNA: TGTGCCAGCAGAACGCAGGGGGACAATCAGCCCCAGCATTTT. The chain carries TRBV5-6 and TRBJ1-5; 7 positions match TRBD1. The length of the CDR3 is 14 residues. Looked up from germline, CDR1 is SGHDT and CDR2 is YYEEEE. Losses at the gene ends were 5 bases for V and 3 bases for J; bases not matched to a gene: 5.

In the case of this clone: Given a much more abundant clone one base away, this may be a read error. V usage is TRBV7-9 and J usage is TRBJ2-5, with D maybe TRBD2 (6 bases). The CDR3 has 17 amino acids. V lost 2 bases and J lost 2, with 18 bases in between. Germline V gene sequence: CDR1 SEHNR, CDR2 FQNEAQ (reference sequence). The CDR3 nucleotides are TGTGCCAGCAGCTTAAGTGGGGCGGGGCGGGCGCAAGAGACCCAGTACTTC. This gives the protein CASSLSGAGRAQETQYF.

This clone was detected a few times. The chain recombines TRBV5-1 with TRBJ1-2; 7 positions agree with TRBD1. Unmatched junction bases numbered 4, after V lost 4 bases and J lost 1 base. Looked up from germline, CDR1 is SGHRS and CDR2 is YFSETQ. The CDR3 is 14 amino acids. In nucleotides, the CDR3 is TGCGCCAGCAGCACGGGACAGAATAACTATGGCTACACCTTC. Protein: CASSTGQNNYGYTF.

The chain joins TRBV30 to TRBJ1-3, with D unresolved. The V end was cut by 4 bases, the J end by 2 bases, with 6 bases between. Germline CDR1 and CDR2: GTSNPN and SVGIG (reference sequence). The CDR3 consists of 12 residues. The CDR3 DNA is TGTGCCTGGATCGGGGCTGGAAACACCATATATTTT. Encoded protein: CAWIGAGNTIYF.

The chain recombines TRBV7-2 with TRBJ2-5; the D gene is possibly TRBD2 (6 bases). Germline CDR1 SGHTA, CDR2 FQGNSA. CDR3 size: 14 residues. V was cut by 5 bases and J by 4 bases, with 14 bases left in between. Here the CDR3 DNA reads TGTGCCAGCAGCATTGCTGCGGGGAGAGAGACCCAGTACTTC. It codes for CASSIAAGRETQYF.

This clone is a singleton in its sample. The chain couples TRBV30 to TRBJ1-5, with TRBD1 matching 8 bases. V was pared by 0 bases and J by 6 bases, with 7 bases of the junction left unmatched. The CDR3 runs 15 residues. CDR1 is GTSNPN, CDR2 SVGIG, per germline (reference sequence). The CDR3 sequence is CAWSVGQGSGQPQHF. CDR3 bases: TGTGCCTGGAGTGTTGGACAGGGATCCGGTCAGCCCCAGCATTTT.

As regards this clone: At one boundary the junction diverges from the germline segment, which might be a read error. V and J are TRBV5-4 and TRBJ1-5; a possible D gene is TRBD1 (6 bases). The CDR3 sequence is 19 residues long. Germline loops: CDR1 SGHNT, CDR2 YYREEE (reference sequence). CDR3 residues: CASSLGLMGGRTEKQPQHF. In DNA, the CDR3 is TGTGCCAGCAGTTTGGGTCTTATGGGGGGGAGGACAGAAAAACAGCCCCAGCATTTT.

The rearrangement joins TRBV11-2 to TRBJ2-3; 12 bases match TRBD2. Per germline, CDR1 SGHAT and CDR2 FQNNGV. The CDR3 loop spans 17 amino acids. With V trimmed by 2 bases and J by 5 bases, 8 bases remained unmatched. The CDR3 sequence is CASSLRPSGGAQDTQYF. CDR3 in DNA: TGTGCCAGCAGCTTACGGCCTAGCGGGGGGGCCCAAGATACGCAGTATTTT.

The V call is TRBV5-4, the J call TRBJ1-6; D unresolved. V gave up 3 bases and J gave up 10 bases, with 17 bases separating them. CDR1 is SGHNT and CDR2 is YYREEE in the germline V gene (reference sequence). The CDR3 has 15 residues. CDR3 DNA sequence: TGTGCCAGCAGCTCAGCCCGGGATTTCGGATCACCCCTCCACTTT. It encodes CASSSARDFGSPLHF.

The chain employs TRBV2 and TRBJ1-4; the match to TRBD1 covers 7 bases. The CDR3 totals 16 residues. CDR1 and CDR2 from the germline V gene are SNHLY and FYNNEI. Unmatched junction bases numbered 3, after V lost 2 bases and J lost 0 bases. The chain's CDR3 is CASSEWGTATNEKLFF. The CDR3 DNA reads as TGTGCCAGCAGTGAATGGGGGACAGCAACTAATGAAAAACTGTTTTTT. Variable domain in full (rest from reference TRBV2 and TRBJ1-4): EPEVTQTPSHQVTQMGQEVILRCVPISNHLYFYWYRQILGQKVEFLVSFYNNEISEKSEIFDDQFSVERPDGSNFTLKIRSTKLEDSAMYFCASSEWGTATNEKLFFGSGTQLSVL.

This sequence joins TRBV6-5 and TRBJ2-3; TRBD2 aligns across 10 bases. V trimming: 8 bases; J trimming: 2 bases; junction bases outside the gene matches: 7. The CDR3 covers 15 residues. CDR1 and CDR2 from the germline V gene are MNHEY and SVGAGI. CDR3 coding DNA: TGTGCCAGCCGATATAGCGGGGGGTTCACAGATACGCAGTATTTT. Protein: CASRYSGGFTDTQYF.

The rearrangement uses TRBV4-1 and TRBJ1-2, with 10 bases matching TRBD1. CDR3 length: 15 amino acids. Germline CDR1 is MGHRA and CDR2 is YSYEKL. V shed 0 bases, J shed 8 bases, and the junction held 6 bases outside the gene matches. CDR3 bases: TGCGCCAGCAGCCAAGATGGGACAGGGGTCGTCGGCTACACCTTC. Its translation: CASSQDGTGVVGYTF.

J is TRBJ1-1 and V is TRBV18; no firm D call. V was shortened by 4 bases and J by 3 bases, with 12 bases between the two germline ends. Germline-derived CDR1 and CDR2 are KGHSH and LQKENI. The CDR3 has 14 amino acids. CDR3 bases: TGTGCCAGCTCACTAGAGGTGCGGGACACTGAAGCTTTCTTT. This gives the protein CASSLEVRDTEAFF.

This chain uses TRBV10-1 with TRBJ1-2; TRBD1 aligns across 7 bases. J was trimmed by 5 bases and V by 5 bases; bases with no gene match: 8. The CDR3 consists of 14 residues. Germline CDR1 is WNHNN and CDR2 is SYGVQD (reference sequence). The CDR3 DNA reads TGCGCCAGCAGTACAGGACAGGTAATATATGGCTACACCTTC. Translated, it gives CASSTGQVIYGYTF.

This clone was detected only a few times. The chain uses TRBV7-9 and TRBJ1-5; 9 nucleotides agree with TRBD1. The length of the CDR3 is 17 residues. Germline V gene lookup returns CDR1 SEHNR and CDR2 FQNEAQ (reference sequence). J gave up 3 bases and V 4 bases, and 10 bases lay outside the gene matches. The CDR3 nucleotides read TGTGCCAGCAGCTCACAAACCGGGACAGGGAACAATCAGCCCCAGCATTTT. Translated: CASSSQTGTGNNQPQHF.

V is TRBV7-9 and J is TRBJ1-2; D not certain. The germline V gene encodes CDR1 SEHNR and CDR2 FQNEAQ (reference sequence). The CDR3 sequence is 15 residues long. V was shortened by 2 bases and J by 0 bases, with 10 bases between the two germline ends. The CDR3 spells CASSLTRSANYGYTF. DNA of the CDR3: TGTGCCAGCAGCTTAACCCGATCAGCTAACTATGGCTACACCTTC.

This sequence joins TRBV27 and TRBJ1-2, with 10 bases identical to TRBD1. Trimming cost V 5 bases and J 5 bases; bases outside gene matches: 8. The germline V gene encodes CDR1 MNHEY and CDR2 SMNVEV (reference sequence). The CDR3 is 15 amino acids. The CDR3 region is CASSPRQGAFYGYTF. The CDR3 DNA is TGTGCCAGCAGTCCAAGACAGGGGGCTTTTTATGGCTACACCTTC.

The chain uses TRBV28 and TRBJ1-2, with 11 bases matching TRBD1. After removal of 5 bases from V and 7 bases from J, the junction contained 9 bases not matched to a gene. The CDR3 is 15 residues long. Germline V gives CDR1 MDHEN, CDR2 SYDVKM. This chain's CDR3 is CASSLRTGGVGGYTF. The CDR3 DNA reads TGTGCCAGCAGTCTCCGGACAGGGGGCGTAGGTGGCTACACCTTC.

The CDR3 DNA sequence: TGTGCCAGCAGCTTATATTCCGGGACAGGGAGTTCCTACGAGCAGTACTTC. As protein: CASSLYSGTGSSYEQYF. The chain employs TRBV7-3 and TRBJ2-7; 9 bases are shared with TRBD1. Losses at the gene ends were 2 bases for V and 1 base for J; bases not matched to a gene: 9. The germline CDR1 and CDR2 sequences are SGHTA and FQGTGA. The CDR3 sequence is 17 residues long.

The chain recombines TRBV12-5 with TRBJ2-7; D gene uncertain. V lost 6 bases and J lost 7, with 13 bases in between. Germline V CDR1 and CDR2: LGHNT, FRNRAP. This CDR3 region has 12 residues. Written as DNA, the CDR3 is TGTGCTAGTGGGCAAACCTGGAGTGAGCAGTACTTC. It yields the protein CASGQTWSEQYF.

The genes are TRBV5-5 and TRBJ1-1; 9 positions match TRBD1. Unmatched junction bases numbered 7, after V lost 4 bases and J lost 0 bases. This CDR3 contains 16 residues. The germline V gene encodes CDR1 SGHKS and CDR2 YYEKEE (reference sequence). The CDR3 spells CASSPGQGRMNTEAFF. As DNA, the CDR3 is TGTGCCAGCAGCCCGGGACAGGGAAGAATGAACACTGAAGCTTTCTTT.

The gene calls are TRBV11-2 and TRBJ1-1; TRBD1 might be the D (6 bases). The CDR3 covers 16 residues. With 6 bases removed from V and 0 bases from J, the gap between germline ends came to 17 bases. Germline values: CDR1 SGHAT, CDR2 FQNNGV. The CDR3 sequence: CASRPTSQGLNTEAFF. The CDR3 coding sequence is TGTGCCAGCAGGCCAACGAGCCAGGGGTTGAACACTGAAGCTTTCTTT.

The chain links TRBV6-5 to TRBJ1-6; D not resolved. This CDR3 has 15 residues. Between the trimmed V and J ends, which lost 2 bases and 7 bases, there was a span of 12 bases. Germline-derived CDR1 and CDR2 are MNHEY and SVGAGI. CDR3 coding DNA: TGTGCCAGCAGTTACGAGGGCACCACAAATTCACCCCTCCACTTT. Residues: CASSYEGTTNSPLHF.